This T cell receptor (beta chain) was obtained from a study of blood T cell repertoires in COVID-19. This clone was seen only a few times. Original processing methods: Reference gene primer amplification gave estimated nucleated cell counts. Data came from immunoSEQ multiplex PCR; TCRdb stores just in-frame clones and leaves some out. V and J calls plus clone size are reproduced from that table; the DNA served to infer D and trimming. The sample yields 95,000 to 130,000 clones, approximately 84% seen once. The germline gives CDR1 SGHDT, CDR2 YYEEEE. This CDR3 is 19 amino acids long. Unmatched junction bases numbered 11, after V lost 4 bases and J lost 0 bases.

This TCR was sampled from a man between 65 and 85 years old with active or convalescent COVID-19. The chain couples TRBV5-6 to TRBJ2-6; 9 nucleotides match TRBD1. Sequenced sample: peripheral blood. The CDR3 spells CASSPSRGQGHSGANVLTF. The CDR3 nucleotides are TGTGCCAGCAGCCCCAGCCGGGGACAGGGTCACTCTGGGGCCAACGTCCTGACTTTC.